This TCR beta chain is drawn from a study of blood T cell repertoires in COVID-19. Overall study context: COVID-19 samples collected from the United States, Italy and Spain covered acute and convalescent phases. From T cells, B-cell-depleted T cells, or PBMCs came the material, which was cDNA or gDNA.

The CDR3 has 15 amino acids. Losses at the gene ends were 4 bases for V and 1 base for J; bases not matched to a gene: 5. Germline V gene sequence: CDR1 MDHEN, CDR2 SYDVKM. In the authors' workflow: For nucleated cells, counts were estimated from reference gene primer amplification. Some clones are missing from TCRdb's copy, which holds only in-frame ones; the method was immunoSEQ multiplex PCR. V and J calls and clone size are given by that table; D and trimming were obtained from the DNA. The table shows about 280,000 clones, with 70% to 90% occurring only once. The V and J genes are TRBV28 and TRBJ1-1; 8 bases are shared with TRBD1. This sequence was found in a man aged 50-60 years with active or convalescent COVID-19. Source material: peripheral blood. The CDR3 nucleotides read TGTGCCAGCAGTTATCGGACAGGGAGGAACACTGAAGCTTTCTTT. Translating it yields CASSYRTGRNTEAFF.